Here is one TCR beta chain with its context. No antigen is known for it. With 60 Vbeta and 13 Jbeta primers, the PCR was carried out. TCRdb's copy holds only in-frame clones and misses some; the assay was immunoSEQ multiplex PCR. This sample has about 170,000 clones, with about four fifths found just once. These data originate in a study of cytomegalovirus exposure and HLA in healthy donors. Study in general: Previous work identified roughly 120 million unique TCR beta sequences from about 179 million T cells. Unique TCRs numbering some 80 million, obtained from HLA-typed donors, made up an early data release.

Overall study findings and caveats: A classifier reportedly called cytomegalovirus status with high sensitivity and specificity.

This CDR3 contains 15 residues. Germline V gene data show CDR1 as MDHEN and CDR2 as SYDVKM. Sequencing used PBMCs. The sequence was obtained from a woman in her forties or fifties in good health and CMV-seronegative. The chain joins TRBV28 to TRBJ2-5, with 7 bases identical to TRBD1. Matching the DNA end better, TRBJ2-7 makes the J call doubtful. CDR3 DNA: TGTGCCAGCAGTCCCCCGTCAGGGGGTCCCTACGAGCAGTACTTC. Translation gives CASSPPSGGPYEQYF.